This T cell receptor beta chain comes out of a study of CD8 T cells in ankylosing spondylitis. The germline V and J ends were trimmed by 2 bases and 4 bases, with 17 bases remaining between them. CDR1 and CDR2 (germline): MGHRA, YSYEKL. This CDR3 region has 16 residues. Using its own MiXCR run on the 5' RACE reads, TCRdb lists one record per CDR3 protein. Among about 160,000 distinct CDR3 sequences listed, more than 40% were seen once. The chain employs TRBV4-1 and TRBJ1-2, with D possibly being TRBD1 (5 bases). Sequencing input: synovial fluid, either unsorted or a sorted T cell fraction (not recorded which). The clonotype comes from a male donor with ankylosing spondylitis. The CDR3 loop is CASSQPRSDSRYGYTF. CDR3 DNA: TGCGCCAGCAGCCAACCCCGATCAGACAGCCGCTATGGCTACACCTTC.